This T cell receptor beta chain is drawn from a study of monozygotic twins with inflammatory bowel disease. No DNA is given; TCRdb re-called the 5' RACE reads and lists each CDR3 protein once. The table counts about 300,000 distinct CDR3 sequences; 5.6% lies in the top ten. Germline V gene data show CDR1 as DFQATT and CDR2 as SNEGSKA (reference sequence). The CDR3 has 13 residues. The rearrangement uses TRBV20-1 and TRBJ2-7; TCRdb's D call, TRBD1, is unchecked because there is no DNA. The sequencing input was blood. The sequence came from a human donor with ulcerative colitis or Crohn's disease, or a healthy co-twin of an affected twin (not recorded which). The CDR3 sequence is CSARDRRGYEQYF.